This T cell receptor (beta chain) was captured by sequencing in a study of regulatory T cells in long-lasting Graves disease. The study, taken as a whole, reports: Comparison showed that persistent patients shared more public clonotypes (about 3,000) than new patients (966).

Sequencing libraries for TCR beta were prepared with iRepertoire HTBI primers and Arm-PCR of CDR3 regions. TCRdb itself ran the multiplex PCR reads through MiXCR, one entry per CDR3 protein. The table includes hundreds of thousands of distinct CDR3 sequences, roughly 15% detected once. Indicated time point: newly diagnosed GD, antithyroid drugs for less than 3 months. Preparation of the TCR library used RNA extracted from PBMCs. EDTA tubes held approximately 8.8 milliliters of peripheral blood from each patient. About this clonotype itself: Its antigen is still unknown.

The same data also contributed to another study, on T cells in Graves' hyperthyroidism and ophthalmopathy. That study adds: Patients having uncontrolled infection, another autoimmune disease, pregnancy or lactation were not included.

The sample in question was peripheral blood mononuclear cells (PBMCs), obtained at new diagnosis, from a patient treated with antithyroid drugs. The TCR sequence derives from a woman under 40 with Graves disease.

CDR3 sequence (DNA): TGCGCCAGCAGCTTAGTGGGAAACAGACACAATAACATTCAGTACTTC. Translated, it gives CASSLVGNRHNNIQYF. The chain has TRBV5-1 and TRBJ2-4, with unresolved D. Germline CDR1 SGHRS, CDR2 YFSETQ. CDR3 length equals 16 residues. V gave up 2 bases and J gave up 7 bases, with 19 bases separating them.